This T cell receptor (beta chain) was found in a study of shared clonotypes between healthy human individuals. General observations from the study: All-four-donor shared clonotypes had higher generation probabilities than non-shared clonotypes did.

The study drew all its donors from Caucasian adults living in Nashville, Tennessee. Clones were sequenced by immunoSEQ multiplex PCR, and TCRdb holds only the in-frame ones, with some missing. The sample records some 2,000,000 clones, 90% to 95% being singletons. In regard to this clone: Its antigen remains unidentified.

The receptor's source is a man younger than 35 in good health. Input material: naive CD4+ T cells sorted from blood. Subset reported: CD45RA+ positively selected.

CDR3 protein: CASSQQGQDSNQPQHF. DNA for the CDR3: TGTGCCAGCAGTCAACAGGGTCAGGATAGCAATCAGCCCCAGCATTTT. This chain uses TRBV28 with TRBJ1-5; tentative D call: TRBD1 (6 bases). Germline CDR1 MDHEN, CDR2 SYDVKM. The CDR3 has 16 amino acids. The V end lost 5 bases, the J end lost 0 bases, and 14 bases lay between the germline ends.